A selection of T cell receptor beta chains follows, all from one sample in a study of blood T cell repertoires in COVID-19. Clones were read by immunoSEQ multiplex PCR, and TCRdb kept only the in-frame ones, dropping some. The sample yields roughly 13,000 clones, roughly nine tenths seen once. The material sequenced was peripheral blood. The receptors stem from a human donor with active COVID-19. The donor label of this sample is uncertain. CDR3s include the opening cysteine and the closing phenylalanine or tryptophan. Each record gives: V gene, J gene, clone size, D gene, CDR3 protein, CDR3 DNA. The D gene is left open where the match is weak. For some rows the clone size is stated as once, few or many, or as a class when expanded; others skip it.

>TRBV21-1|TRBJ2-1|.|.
CASSREGKYANEQFF
TGTGCCAGCAGCAGGGAGGGCAAGTATGCGAATGAGCAGTTCTTC
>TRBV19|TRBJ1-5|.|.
CASSILAGSNQPQHF
TGTGCCAGTAGTATTCTGGCAGGTAGCAATCAGCCCCAGCATTTT
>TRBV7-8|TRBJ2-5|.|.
CASSLKGSGQETQYF
TGTGCCAGCAGCTTGAAAGGTAGCGGCCAAGAGACCCAGTACTTC
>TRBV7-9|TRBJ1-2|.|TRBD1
CASSQGAKAGGYTF
TGTGCCAGCAGCCAGGGGGCCAAGGCGGGAGGCTACACCTTC
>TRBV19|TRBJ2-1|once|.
CATNRGSYNEQFF
TGTGCCACGAATCGGGGCTCCTACAATGAGCAGTTCTTC
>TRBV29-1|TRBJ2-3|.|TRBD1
CSVDPTGGGTDTQYF
TGCAGCGTTGACCCGACAGGGGGCGGCACAGATACGCAGTATTTT
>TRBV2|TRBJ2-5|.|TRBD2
CASSVYAAGGGETQYF
TGTGCCAGCAGTGTTTATGCGGCGGGAGGTGGAGAGACCCAGTACTTC
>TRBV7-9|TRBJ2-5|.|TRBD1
CASSLRDREAETQYF
TGTGCCAGCAGCCTAAGGGACAGGGAAGCAGAGACCCAGTACTTC
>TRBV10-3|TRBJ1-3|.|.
CAISEEQMSSGNTIYF
TGTGCCATCAGTGAGGAACAGATGAGCTCTGGAAACACCATATATTTT
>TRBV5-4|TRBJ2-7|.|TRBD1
CASSEGTGESYEQYF
TGTGCCAGCAGCGAGGGGACAGGGGAAAGCTACGAGCAGTACTTC
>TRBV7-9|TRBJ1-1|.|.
CASSGGKSNTEAFF
TGTGCCAGCAGCGGCGGAAAGTCAAACACTGAAGCTTTCTTT
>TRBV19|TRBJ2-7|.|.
CASIGLDYEQYF
TGTGCCAGTATCGGGTTGGACTACGAGCAGTACTTC
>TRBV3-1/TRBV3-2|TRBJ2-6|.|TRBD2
CASSRGEGAGGANVLTF
TGTGCCAGCAGCCGTGGGGAGGGCGCGGGTGGGGCCAACGTCCTGACTTTC
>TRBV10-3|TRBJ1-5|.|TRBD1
CAIAGQGNQPQHF
TGTGCCATCGCGGGACAGGGGAATCAGCCCCAGCATTTT
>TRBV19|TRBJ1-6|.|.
CASHDGGRTPLHF
TGTGCCAGCCATGACGGGGGGAGGACACCCCTCCACTTT
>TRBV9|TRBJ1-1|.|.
CASSVLGRGTEAFF
TGTGCCAGCAGCGTATTGGGGAGGGGTACTGAAGCTTTCTTT
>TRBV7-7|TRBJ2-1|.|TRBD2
CASSPLAGPGYEQFF
TGTGCTAGCAGCCCTCTAGCGGGGCCAGGCTATGAGCAGTTCTTC
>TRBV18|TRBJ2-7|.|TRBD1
CASSPGQGDEQYF
TGTGCCAGCTCACCAGGACAGGGAGACGAGCAGTACTTC
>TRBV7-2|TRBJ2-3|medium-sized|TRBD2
CASSALAGGTFTDTQYF
TGTGCCAGCAGCGCACTAGCGGGAGGGACTTTCACAGATACGCAGTATTTT
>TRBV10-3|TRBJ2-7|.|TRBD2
CAISYGGDYEQYF
TGTGCCATCAGTTACGGGGGGGACTACGAGCAGTACTTC
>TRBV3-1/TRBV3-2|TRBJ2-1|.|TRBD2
CASSQHKSAGAHSGEQFF
TGTGCCAGCAGCCAACATAAATCGGCGGGAGCTCATTCCGGTGAGCAGTTCTTC
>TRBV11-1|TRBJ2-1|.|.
CASSPSPQRQFF
TGTGCCAGCAGCCCCTCGCCCCAGCGGCAGTTCTTC
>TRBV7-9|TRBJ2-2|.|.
CASSNVGSQYTGELFF
TGTGCCAGCAGCAATGTCGGGAGTCAATACACCGGGGAGCTGTTTTTT
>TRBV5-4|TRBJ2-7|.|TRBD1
CASSSRTGGYEQYF
TGTGCCAGCAGCTCTCGGACAGGGGGTTACGAGCAGTACTTC
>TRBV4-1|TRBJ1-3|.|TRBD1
CASSQGGTVSGNTIYF
TGCGCCAGCAGCCAAGGCGGGACAGTCTCTGGAAACACCATATATTTT
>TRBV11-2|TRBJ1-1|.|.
CASSLEGAGEEAFF
TGTGCCAGCAGCTTAGAAGGGGCAGGGGAGGAAGCTTTCTTT
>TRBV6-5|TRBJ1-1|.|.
CASSFQAGTEAFF
TGTGCCAGCAGTTTTCAGGCAGGCACTGAAGCTTTCTTT
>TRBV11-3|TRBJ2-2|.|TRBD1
CASSKGANTGELFF
TGTGCCAGCAGCAAGGGGGCAAACACCGGGGAGCTGTTTTTT
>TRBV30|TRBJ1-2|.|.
CAWTGPERYYGYTF
TGTGCCTGGACTGGGCCAGAGAGATACTATGGCTACACCTTC
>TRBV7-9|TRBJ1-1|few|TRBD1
CASSPTGGAFF
TGTGCCAGCAGCCCGACAGGGGGAGCTTTCTTT
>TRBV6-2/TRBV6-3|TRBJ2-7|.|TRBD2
CASSYSLGLAGYEQYF
TGTGCCAGCAGTTACTCGCTTGGACTAGCGGGATACGAGCAGTACTTC
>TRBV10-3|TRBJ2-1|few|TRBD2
CAIRGGRDNEQFF
TGTGCCATCAGAGGCGGGAGGGACAATGAGCAGTTCTTC
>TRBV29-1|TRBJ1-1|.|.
CSVVLGGAENTEAFF
TGCAGCGTTGTCCTCGGGGGGGCAGAGAACACTGAAGCTTTCTTT
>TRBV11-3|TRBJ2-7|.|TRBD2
CASSLGSGGNYEQYF
TGTGCCAGCAGCTTAGGGAGCGGGGGCAACTACGAGCAGTACTTC
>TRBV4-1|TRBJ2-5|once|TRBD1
CASSPSGTGKQETQYF
TGCGCCAGCAGCCCCTCCGGGACAGGGAAACAAGAGACCCAGTACTTC
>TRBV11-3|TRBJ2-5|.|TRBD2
CASSLGTGTSGKETQYF
TGTGCCAGCAGCTTAGGAACCGGGACTAGCGGGAAAGAGACCCAGTACTTC
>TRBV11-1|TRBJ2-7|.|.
CASSFLRGLHEQYF
TGTGCCAGCAGCTTCCTTAGAGGACTCCACGAGCAGTACTTC